Each of the 4 T cell receptor beta chains below was sequenced from the same sample in a study of healthy donors' naive CD4 and CD8 T cells. Each TCR library used about 500 ng of total RNA and a linear amplification protocol. A single record per CDR3 protein comes from TCRdb applying MiXCR to the reads. The sample contains about 200,000 distinct CDR3 sequences, around 80% of which appear only once. The sequenced sample was naive CD4+ and CD8+ T cells sorted from blood, pooled from several donors. The origin of the receptors is a pool of human donors in good health; the sample pools cells from several healthy donors.

This clonotype was counted only a few times. The V and J genes are TRBV7-9 and TRBJ2-7; D is undetermined. This CDR3 contains 12 residues. From germline, CDR1 is SEHNR and CDR2 FQNEAQ (reference sequence). Between the trimmed V and J ends, which lost 2 bases and 2 bases, there was a span of 4 bases. CDR3 coding DNA: TGTGCCAGCAGCTTATCGGCCTACGAGCAGTACTTC. Its protein is CASSLSAYEQYF.

This clonotype has a single count. CDR3 amino acids: CASSTGLTIRETQYF. The CDR3, as DNA: TGTGCCAGTAGTACTGGACTAACTATCCGGGAGACCCAGTACTTC. The chain joins TRBV19 to TRBJ2-5, with a possible D match to TRBD2 (6 bases). The V gene lost 4 bases and the J gene lost 5 bases, with 17 bases spanning the gap. Germline values: CDR1 LNHDA, CDR2 SQIVND (reference sequence). The CDR3 spans 15 residues. Full variable domain (missing parts from reference TRBV19 and TRBJ2-5): DGGITQSPKYLFRKEGQNVTLSCEQNLNHDAMYWYRQDPGQGLRLIYYSQIVNDFQKGDIAEGYSVSREKKESFPLTVTSAQKNPTAFYLCASSTGLTIRETQYFGPGTRLLVL.

This clonotype showed up just a few times. This CDR3 reads CASSYGRGRVNEQFF. The CDR3 DNA reads as TGTGCCAGCAGTTATGGTAGGGGGCGGGTGAATGAGCAGTTCTTC. This rearrangement joins TRBV6-5 to TRBJ2-1; the match to TRBD1 covers 7 bases. Germline values: CDR1 MNHEY, CDR2 SVGAGI. CDR3 length equals 15 residues. V was pared by 3 bases and J by 7 bases, with 9 bases of the junction left unmatched.

A single count supports this clonotype. The chain employs TRBV6-6 and TRBJ2-3; 7 bases match TRBD1. The V gene end was trimmed by 6 bases and the J gene end by 5 bases; junction bases not matched to a gene: 8. Per the germline V gene, CDR1 is MNHNY and CDR2 is SVGAGI (reference sequence). CDR3 length: 14 residues. This CDR3 reads CASRPDRVIDTQYF. For the CDR3, the DNA is TGTGCCAGCAGACCTGACAGGGTTATAGATACGCAGTATTTT.